What follows are 13 T cell receptor beta chains derived from one specimen sequenced in a study of T cell responses to AZD1222 COVID-19 vaccine. Repertoires were generated with immunoSEQ multiplex PCR, while TCRdb's copy carries only in-frame clones and drops some. The table has about 150,000 clones, approximately 90% seen once. Sequenced here: peripheral blood, sampled on day 0 of AZD1222 vaccination. The source is an adult in good health.

J is TRBJ2-1 and V is TRBV25-1; 7 nucleotides line up with TRBD2. V was clipped by 4 bases and J by 6 bases; unmatched bases: 15. The CDR3 contains 17 residues. The V gene's germline CDR1 is MGHDK and CDR2 SYGVNS. The CDR3 spells CASSVARGSGTGNEQFF. The CDR3 region has the DNA TGTGCCAGCAGTGTCGCCCGGGGGAGCGGGACGGGCAATGAGCAGTTCTTC.

The rearrangement joins TRBV28 to TRBJ2-1, with no clear D. V lost 7 bases and J lost 4, with 11 bases in between. Looked up from germline, CDR1 is MDHEN and CDR2 is SYDVKM. This CDR3 comprises 13 residues. In nucleotides, the CDR3 is TGTGCCAGCACTGAGGCGATTTACAATGAGCAGTTCTTC. It translates to CASTEAIYNEQFF.

This clone came up once. This rearrangement joins TRBV7-8 to TRBJ2-3; unclear D gene. CDR3 length: 12 amino acids. V was shortened by 7 bases and J by 9 bases, with 14 bases between the two germline ends. From germline, CDR1 is SGHVS and CDR2 FQNEAQ. The CDR3 protein is CASTDLRYTQYF. The CDR3 DNA reads TGTGCCAGCACCGATCTGCGATACACGCAGTATTTT.

This rearrangement joins TRBV19 to TRBJ1-2; 9 bases align to TRBD1. The germline gives CDR1 LNHDA, CDR2 SQIVND (reference sequence). The length of the CDR3 is 15 residues. V shed 0 bases, J shed 6 bases, and the junction held 5 bases outside the gene matches. The DNA for the CDR3 is TGTGCCAGTAGTATAGAACAGGGGGCCAGGAATGGCTACACCTTC. It yields the protein CASSIEQGARNGYTF.

V usage is TRBV19 and J usage is TRBJ2-7, with TRBD2 matching 9 bases. Germline values: CDR1 LNHDA, CDR2 SQIVND (reference sequence). V trimming: 3 bases; J trimming: 2 bases; junction bases outside the gene matches: 5. The CDR3 covers 15 residues. The CDR3: CASSIQTSGTYEQYF. For the CDR3, the DNA is TGTGCCAGTAGTATCCAGACTAGCGGCACCTACGAGCAGTACTTC.

The J gene is TRBJ1-4, the V gene TRBV7-3; possibly TRBD1 for D (6 bases). The CDR3 extends over 17 amino acids. CDR1 and CDR2 from the germline V gene are SGHTA and FQGTGA. V shed 0 bases and J shed 0 bases, with 11 bases lying between them. The DNA for the CDR3 is TGTGCCAGCAGCTTAACGGGCAGGGGTGCAACTAATGAAAAACTGTTTTTT. Encoded protein: CASSLTGRGATNEKLFF.

The CDR3 DNA is TGTGCCAGCGGCTTAGCAAGCACAGATACGCAGTATTTT. Protein product: CASGLASTDTQYF. V is TRBV28 and J is TRBJ2-3; no reliable D call. The CDR3 sequence is 13 residues long. V lost 8 bases and J lost 0, with 9 bases in between. Germline V lookup: CDR1 MDHEN, CDR2 SYDVKM.

V and J are TRBV9 and TRBJ2-3; 7 bases fit TRBD2. J lost 2 bases, V lost 4 bases, and 7 bases had no gene match. The CDR3 is made up of 15 amino acids. The germline V gene encodes CDR1 SGDLS and CDR2 YYNGEE. The CDR3 protein is CASSRLLAATDTQYF. The CDR3 DNA reads TGTGCCAGCAGCAGACTCCTAGCGGCCACAGATACGCAGTATTTT.

The genes are TRBV28 and TRBJ1-5, with TRBD1 as a possible D gene (5 bases). The length of the CDR3 is 14 residues. In germline, CDR1 is MDHEN, CDR2 SYDVKM. V lost 4 bases and J 4 bases, leaving 11 bases between the germline ends. Here the CDR3 DNA reads TGTGCCAGCAGTTCCTATCAGGGAAATCAGCCCCAGCATTTT. It is translated as CASSSYQGNQPQHF.

V usage is TRBV5-1 and J usage is TRBJ2-2; a weak D match, TRBD2 (6 bases). The germline V gene encodes CDR1 SGHRS and CDR2 YFSETQ. This CDR3 region has 15 residues. The V gene lost 4 bases and the J gene lost 4 bases, with 14 bases spanning the gap. The DNA for the CDR3 is TGCGCCAGCAGCCCCCGGACTATTACCACCGGGGAGCTGTTTTTT. Residues: CASSPRTITTGELFF.

The chain joins TRBV5-1 to TRBJ2-2, with TRBD1 identical over 8 bases. Germline trimming cut 4 bases from V and 5 bases from J; bases unmatched to any gene: 7. Germline-derived CDR1 and CDR2 are SGHRS and YFSETQ. CDR3 length: 15 amino acids. CDR3 sequence: CASSPGQGGTGELFF. The CDR3 region has the DNA TGCGCCAGCAGCCCCGGACAGGGCGGGACCGGGGAGCTGTTTTTT.

This rearrangement joins TRBV5-1 to TRBJ2-7; 8 bases map to TRBD1. Unmatched junction bases numbered 7, after V lost 4 bases and J lost 7 bases. Germline V gene data show CDR1 as SGHRS and CDR2 as YFSETQ. The CDR3 is made up of 13 amino acids. The CDR3 DNA reads as TGCGCCAGCAGCCGGGACAGGTCCGGAGAGCAGTACTTC. Translated, it gives CASSRDRSGEQYF.

The chain employs TRBV2 and TRBJ2-5; 7 bases are a match to TRBD1. Germline CDR1 SNHLY, CDR2 FYNNEI. V was pared by 4 bases and J by 4 bases, with 12 bases of the junction left unmatched. There are 16 residues in the CDR3. CDR3 loop: CASSGQGLGRGETQYF. The DNA for the CDR3 is TGTGCCAGCAGTGGACAGGGCCTGGGAAGGGGAGAGACCCAGTACTTC. Drawing the rest from reference TRBV2 and TRBJ2-5, the complete variable domain is EPEVTQTPSHQVTQMGQEVILRCVPISNHLYFYWYRQILGQKVEFLVSFYNNEISEKSEIFDDQFSVERPDGSNFTLKIRSTKLEDSAMYFCASSGQGLGRGETQYFGPGTRLLVL.